The 20 T cell receptor beta chains in this list originate from one sample, sequenced in a study of T cell changes during pregnancy in multiple sclerosis. The repertoire was sequenced with immunoSEQ multiplex PCR; TCRdb's copy has only in-frame clones and lacks some. This sample has around 37,000 clones; 92% occur once, and the top ten carry 20% to 30%. The specimen was CD8+ T cells from peripheral blood mononuclear cells, collected before pregnancy. Receptors were obtained from a female donor with multiple sclerosis, enrolled in a pregnancy study.

The chain couples TRBV7-9 to TRBJ1-2; D gene ambiguous. The CDR3 is 11 residues long. Germline values: CDR1 SEHNR, CDR2 FQNEAQ (reference sequence). Trimming shortened V by 5 bases and J by 3 bases, and 4 bases separated the two germline ends. This CDR3 is CASSPDYGYTF. CDR3 DNA sequence: TGTGCCAGCAGCCCCGACTATGGCTACACCTTC.

The chain employs TRBV9 and TRBJ1-1; 8 positions agree with TRBD1. V lost 3 bases to trimming and J lost 5 bases; unmatched junction nucleotides: 3. CDR1 is SGDLS, CDR2 YYNGEE, per germline. This CDR3 is built from 13 residues. CDR3 DNA: TGTGCCAGCAGCGCGACAGGGGAAACTGAAGCTTTCTTT. It codes for CASSATGETEAFF.

The chain carries TRBV27 and TRBJ2-1, with D maybe TRBD1 (5 bases). Between the trimmed V and J ends, which lost 6 bases and 4 bases, there was a span of 10 bases. The CDR3 totals 13 residues. Germline-derived CDR1 and CDR2 are MNHEY and SMNVEV (reference sequence). CDR3 loop: CASSPDTYNEQFF. CDR3 coding DNA: TGTGCCAGCAGCCCGGACACTTACAATGAGCAGTTCTTC.

The chain links TRBV9 to TRBJ2-1, with TRBD2 matching 12 bases. Per the germline V gene, CDR1 is SGDLS and CDR2 is YYNGEE. Germline trimming cut 3 bases from V and 4 bases from J; bases unmatched to any gene: 5. The CDR3 runs to 16 residues. Here the CDR3 reads CASSERLAGAYNEQFF. Here the CDR3 DNA reads TGTGCCAGCAGCGAACGACTAGCGGGGGCTTACAATGAGCAGTTCTTC.

The chain is built from TRBV30 and TRBJ2-3; D possibly corresponds to TRBD2 (5 bases). The CDR3 runs 15 residues. The germline CDR1 and CDR2 sequences are GTSNPN and SVGIG (reference sequence). The ends were cut back, 2 bases at V and 2 bases at J, with 14 bases in the middle. The chain's CDR3 is CAWSNRWEPTDTQYF. Written as DNA, the CDR3 is TGTGCCTGGAGTAACCGCTGGGAGCCCACAGATACGCAGTATTTT.

The chain employs TRBV5-1 and TRBJ1-6, with TRBD1 matching over 7 bases. Germline loops: CDR1 SGHRS, CDR2 YFSETQ. CDR3 length equals 16 residues. J lost 6 bases, V lost 5 bases, and 11 bases had no gene match. CDR3 sequence reads: CASSYDPGQLNSPLHF. The CDR3 DNA is TGCGCCAGCAGTTATGATCCGGGACAGCTTAATTCACCCCTCCACTTT.

On this clone: Other DNA sequences in this sample translate to the same CDR3. V and J are TRBV9 and TRBJ2-7; 10 nucleotides line up with TRBD1. The V gene's germline CDR1 is SGDLS and CDR2 YYNGEE. The CDR3 has 15 residues. With V trimmed by 0 bases and J by 4 bases, 4 bases remained unmatched. The CDR3 region is CASSVGWDRGYEQYF. The DNA of the CDR3 is TGTGCCAGCAGCGTAGGGTGGGACAGGGGATACGAGCAGTACTTC.

The chain carries TRBV11-2 and TRBJ2-1; D is possibly TRBD2 (5 bases). The V end lost 1 base, the J end lost 8 bases, and 12 bases lay between the germline ends. Germline assignment: CDR1 SGHAT and CDR2 FQNNGV. CDR3 length: 14 residues. The CDR3: CASSLGMLRDEQFF. In DNA, the CDR3 is TGTGCCAGCAGCTTAGGGATGTTGAGGGATGAGCAGTTCTTC.

The rearrangement uses TRBV5-4 and TRBJ1-2; a possible D gene is TRBD1 (5 bases). In germline, CDR1 is SGHNT, CDR2 YYREEE (reference sequence). V shed 5 bases and J shed 6 bases, with 20 bases lying between them. The CDR3 has 15 amino acids. As DNA, the CDR3 is TGTGCCAGCAGTGGGGGGGGATACAGGCGGCATGGCTACACCTTC. Translated: CASSGGGYRRHGYTF.

V gene TRBV7-3 combines with J gene TRBJ2-7; 8 nucleotides match TRBD2. CDR3 size: 14 residues. J gave up 2 bases and V 2 bases, and 2 bases lay outside the gene matches. Per germline, CDR1 SGHTA and CDR2 FQGTGA. This CDR3 is CASSLAGGPYEQYF. The CDR3 DNA reads as TGTGCCAGCAGCTTAGCGGGGGGCCCCTACGAGCAGTACTTC.

This clone was seen a few times. V gene TRBV7-8 combines with J gene TRBJ2-5, with a possible D match to TRBD1 (6 bases). This CDR3 spans 11 amino acids. CDR1 SGHVS and CDR2 FQNEAQ come from the germline V gene. Trimming pared 6 bases from V and 9 bases from J, leaving 11 bases between. This CDR3 reads CASSRGGAQYF. The CDR3 nucleotides are TGTGCCAGCAGTCGAGGGGGAGCCCAGTACTTC.

V is TRBV27 and J is TRBJ1-5; D is uncertain. The length of the CDR3 is 13 residues. Trimming cost V 3 bases and J 6 bases, with 9 bases left between them. Germline loops: CDR1 MNHEY, CDR2 SMNVEV (reference sequence). CDR3 DNA: TGTGCCAGCAGTTTGTTGGAGGGTCAGCCCCAGCATTTT. It codes for CASSLLEGQPQHF.

The CDR3 protein is CASSYSGGEGETQYF. CDR3 DNA sequence: TGTGCCAGCAGTTATAGCGGGGGGGAGGGCGAGACCCAGTACTTC. This chain links TRBV5-4 with TRBJ2-5; the match to TRBD2 covers 11 bases. The CDR3 sequence is 15 residues long. The trim removed 5 bases at V and 5 bases at J, leaving 8 bases unmatched. From germline, CDR1 is SGHNT and CDR2 YYREEE (reference sequence).

The rearrangement uses TRBV12-5 and TRBJ2-1; 8 nucleotides align to TRBD2. Germline V gives CDR1 LGHNT, CDR2 FRNRAP. This CDR3 contains 15 residues. With 7 bases clipped from V and 7 bases from J, the junction kept 12 bases outside the gene matches. This CDR3 is CASAQGLENWNEQFF. CDR3 DNA sequence: TGTGCTAGTGCCCAGGGACTAGAGAATTGGAATGAGCAGTTCTTC. Full variable domain (outside the CDR3, taken from reference TRBV12-5 and TRBJ2-1): DARVTQTPRHKVTEMGQEVTMRCQPILGHNTVFWYRQTMMQGLELLAYFRNRAPLDDSGMPKDRFSAEMPDATLATLKIQPSEPRDSAVYFCASAQGLENWNEQFFGPGTRLTVL.

The chain combines TRBV9 with TRBJ2-3; a weak D match, TRBD1 (6 bases). With 4 bases removed from V and 1 base from J, the gap between germline ends came to 13 bases. The CDR3 is 15 amino acids. Germline V gives CDR1 SGDLS, CDR2 YYNGEE. CDR3 region: CASSSQTGRTDTQYF. The CDR3, as DNA: TGTGCCAGCAGCTCCCAGACAGGCCGCACAGATACGCAGTATTTT.

This clone is a singleton in its sample. The V call is TRBV7-2, the J call TRBJ2-7, with a tentative D call TRBD1 (5 bases). The CDR3 has 12 residues. Between the trimmed V and J ends, which lost 3 bases and 5 bases, there was a span of 8 bases. The germline gives CDR1 SGHTA, CDR2 FQGNSA. CDR3: CASSFKGNEQYF. The CDR3 DNA reads as TGTGCCAGCAGCTTCAAGGGGAACGAGCAGTACTTC.

This clone was seen just once. The chain links TRBV27 to TRBJ2-6; no firm D call. V was clipped by 1 base and J by 2 bases, with 3 bases between them. CDR3 length: 14 residues. The germline V gene has CDR1 MNHEY and CDR2 SMNVEV (reference sequence). CDR3 coding DNA: TGTGCCAGCAGTTTATACACTGGGGCCAACGTCCTGACTTTC. It encodes CASSLYTGANVLTF.

The J gene is TRBJ2-3, the V gene TRBV10-2, with 11 positions matching TRBD2. V shed 6 bases and J 3 bases; nucleotides not matched to a gene: 5. Germline V CDR1 and CDR2: WSHSY, SAAADI. CDR3 length: 15 residues. The CDR3 bases are TGCGCCAGCAGCCTACTAGCGGGAGAGACAGATACGCAGTATTTT. This sequence encodes CASSLLAGETDTQYF.

V is TRBV5-4 and J is TRBJ2-7, with 7 positions matching TRBD2. Germline-derived CDR1 and CDR2 are SGHNT and YYREEE (reference sequence). This CDR3 spans 15 amino acids. The V gene end was trimmed by 1 base and the J gene end by 7 bases; junction bases not matched to a gene: 11. CDR3 in DNA: TGTGCCAGCAGCTTGAGAACACGGAGGGAGGGTGAGCAGTACTTC. Translating it yields CASSLRTRREGEQYF.

The chain has TRBV27 and TRBJ2-7; the D gene is possibly TRBD2 (6 bases). This CDR3 has 13 residues. Germline V gene sequence: CDR1 MNHEY, CDR2 SMNVEV (reference sequence). The V and J ends lost 6 bases and 4 bases respectively, with 13 bases between them. Here the CDR3 reads CASSPGRGYEQYF. CDR3 coding DNA: TGTGCCAGCAGCCCGGGACGGGGGTACGAGCAGTACTTC.